This T cell receptor (beta chain) is from a study of blood T cell repertoires in COVID-19. Study context: COVID-19 samples collected from the United States, Italy and Spain covered acute and convalescent phases.

In the original analysis: Reference gene primer amplification gave nucleated cell count estimates. Profiled with immunoSEQ multiplex PCR; TCRdb holds only in-frame clones, not every one. That table gives V, J and clone size, and the DNA gave D and trimming. The table shows under 100,000 clones, with about four fifths occurring only once. In germline, CDR1 is MNHEY, CDR2 SMNVEV (reference sequence). The CDR3 runs 11 residues. V dropped 10 bases and J dropped 7 bases, with 13 bases sitting between them. Sample: peripheral blood. V and J are TRBV27 and TRBJ1-1; maybe TRBD1 (5 bases). The receptor was derived from a woman of 80 years or more with active or convalescent COVID-19. The CDR3 protein is CATRGDREAFF. CDR3 DNA: TGTGCCACCCGCGGGGACCGTGAAGCTTTCTTT.